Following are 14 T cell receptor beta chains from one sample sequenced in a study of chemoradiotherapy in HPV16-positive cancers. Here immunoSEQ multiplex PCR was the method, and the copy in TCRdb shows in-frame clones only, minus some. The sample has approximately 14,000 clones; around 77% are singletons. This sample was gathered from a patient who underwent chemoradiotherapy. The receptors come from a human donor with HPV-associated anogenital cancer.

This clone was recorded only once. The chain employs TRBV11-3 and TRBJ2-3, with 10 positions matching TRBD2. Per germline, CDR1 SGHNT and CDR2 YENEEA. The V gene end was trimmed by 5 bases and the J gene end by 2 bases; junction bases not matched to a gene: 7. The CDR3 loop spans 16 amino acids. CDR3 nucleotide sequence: TGTGCCAGCAGCCCGGGCGGACTAGCGGCCACAGATACGCAGTATTTT. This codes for CASSPGGLAATDTQYF.

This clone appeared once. The CDR3 sequence: CASSLDGVGAFF. The CDR3 region has the DNA TGCGCCAGCAGCTTGGACGGGGTCGGAGCTTTCTTT. The chain recombines TRBV5-1 with TRBJ1-1; D not certain. The V end was cut by 0 bases, the J end by 10 bases, with 10 bases between. Germline V gives CDR1 SGHRS, CDR2 YFSETQ. The CDR3 contains 12 residues.

CDR3 DNA sequence: TGTGCCAGCAGCTTAGTGTTTGGACAGGGTAATGAAAAACTGTTTTTT. Encoded protein: CASSLVFGQGNEKLFF. The chain has TRBV7-9 and TRBJ1-4, with 8 positions matching TRBD1. J lost 4 bases, V lost 1 base, and 5 bases had no gene match. Looked up from germline, CDR1 is SEHNR and CDR2 is FQNEAQ (reference sequence). The CDR3 sequence is 16 residues long.

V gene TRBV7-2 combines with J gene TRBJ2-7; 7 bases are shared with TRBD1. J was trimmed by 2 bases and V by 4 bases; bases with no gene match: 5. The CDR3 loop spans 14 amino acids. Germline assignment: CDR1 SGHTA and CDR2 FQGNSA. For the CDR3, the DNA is TGTGCCAGCAGCTCTCAGACAGGGACCTACGAGCAGTACTTC. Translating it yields CASSSQTGTYEQYF.

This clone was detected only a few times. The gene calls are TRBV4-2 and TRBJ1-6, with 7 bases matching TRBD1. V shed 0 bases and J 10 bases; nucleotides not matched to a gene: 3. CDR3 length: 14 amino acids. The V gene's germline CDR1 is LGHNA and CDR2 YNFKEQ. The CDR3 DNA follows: TGTGCCAGCAGCCAAGAGGGACAGATATCACCCCTCCACTTT. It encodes CASSQEGQISPLHF.

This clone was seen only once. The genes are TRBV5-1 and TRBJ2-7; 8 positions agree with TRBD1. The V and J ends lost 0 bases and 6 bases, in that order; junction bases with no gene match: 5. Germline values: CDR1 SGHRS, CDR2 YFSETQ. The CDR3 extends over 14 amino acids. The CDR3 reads CASSLAGQGSEQYF. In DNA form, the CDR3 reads TGCGCCAGCAGCTTGGCCGGACAGGGTTCCGAGCAGTACTTC.

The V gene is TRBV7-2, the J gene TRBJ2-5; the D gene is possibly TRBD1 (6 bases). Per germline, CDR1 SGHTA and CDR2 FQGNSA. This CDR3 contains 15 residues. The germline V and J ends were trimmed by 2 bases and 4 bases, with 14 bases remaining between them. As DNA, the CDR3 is TGTGCCAGCAGCTTAAAGAGGGGGATGGGAGAGACCCAGTACTTC. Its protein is CASSLKRGMGETQYF.

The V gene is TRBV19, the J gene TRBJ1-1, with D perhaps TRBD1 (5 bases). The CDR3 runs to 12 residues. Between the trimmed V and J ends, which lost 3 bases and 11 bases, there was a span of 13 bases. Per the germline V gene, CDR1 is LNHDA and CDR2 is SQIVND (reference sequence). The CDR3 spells CASSIREGAAFF. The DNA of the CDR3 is TGTGCCAGTAGTATCAGGGAAGGAGCGGCTTTCTTT.

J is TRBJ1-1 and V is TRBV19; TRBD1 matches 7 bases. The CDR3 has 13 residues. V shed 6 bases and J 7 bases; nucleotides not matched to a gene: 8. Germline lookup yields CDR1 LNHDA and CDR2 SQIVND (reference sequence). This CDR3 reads CASSQTGVFEAFF. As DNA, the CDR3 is TGTGCCAGTAGCCAAACAGGGGTCTTTGAAGCTTTCTTT.

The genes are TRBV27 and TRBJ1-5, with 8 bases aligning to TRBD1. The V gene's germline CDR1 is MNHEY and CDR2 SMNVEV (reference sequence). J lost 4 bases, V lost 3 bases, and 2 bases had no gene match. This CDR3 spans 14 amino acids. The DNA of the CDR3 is TGTGCCAGCAGTTTCCAGGGGGCGAATCAGCCCCAGCATTTT. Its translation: CASSFQGANQPQHF.

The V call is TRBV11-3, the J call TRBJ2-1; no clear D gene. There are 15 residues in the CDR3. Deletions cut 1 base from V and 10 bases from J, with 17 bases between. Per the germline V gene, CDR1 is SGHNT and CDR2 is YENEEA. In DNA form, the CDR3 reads TGTGCCAGCAGCTTAGGCCTCTCTTCGAGAGACGAGCAGTTCTTC. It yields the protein CASSLGLSSRDEQFF.

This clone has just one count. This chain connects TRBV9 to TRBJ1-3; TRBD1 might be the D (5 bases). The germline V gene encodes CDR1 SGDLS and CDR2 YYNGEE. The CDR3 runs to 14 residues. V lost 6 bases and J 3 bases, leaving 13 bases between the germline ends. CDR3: CASTAGGGGNTIYF. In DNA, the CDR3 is TGTGCCAGCACCGCGGGGGGAGGTGGAAACACCATATATTTT.

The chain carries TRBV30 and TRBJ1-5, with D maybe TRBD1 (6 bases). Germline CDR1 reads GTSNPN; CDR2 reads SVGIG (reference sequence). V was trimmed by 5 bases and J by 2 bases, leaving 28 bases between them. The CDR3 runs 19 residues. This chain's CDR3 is CAWGTGRGVFSGGNQPQHF. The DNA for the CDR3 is TGTGCCTGGGGTACAGGGCGGGGGGTCTTTAGTGGGGGCAATCAGCCCCAGCATTTT.

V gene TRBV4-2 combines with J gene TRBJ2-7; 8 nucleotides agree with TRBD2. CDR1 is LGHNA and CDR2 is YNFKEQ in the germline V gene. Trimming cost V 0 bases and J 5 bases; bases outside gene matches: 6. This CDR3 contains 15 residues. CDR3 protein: CASSQDGGASNEQYF. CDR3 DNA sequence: TGTGCCAGCAGCCAAGACGGGGGGGCCTCTAACGAGCAGTACTTC.